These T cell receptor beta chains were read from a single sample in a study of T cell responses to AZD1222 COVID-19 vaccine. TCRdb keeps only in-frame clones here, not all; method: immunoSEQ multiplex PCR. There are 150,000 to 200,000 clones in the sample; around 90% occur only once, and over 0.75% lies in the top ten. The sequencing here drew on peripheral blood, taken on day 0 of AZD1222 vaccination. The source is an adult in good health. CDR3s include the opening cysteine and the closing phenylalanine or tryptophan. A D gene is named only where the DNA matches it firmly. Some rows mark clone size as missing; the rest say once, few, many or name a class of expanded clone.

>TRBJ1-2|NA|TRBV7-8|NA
TGTGCCAGCAGCTTAAAGGGATGGAGCTATGGCTACACCTTC
CASSLKGWSYGYTF
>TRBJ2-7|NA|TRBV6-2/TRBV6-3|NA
TGTGCCAGCAGCCTCCGACCGACACTGACCTACGAGCAGTACTTC
CASSLRPTLTYEQYF
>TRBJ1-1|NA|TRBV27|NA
TGTGCCAGCAGTTCCCTCGGAGGCATGAACACTGAAGCTTTCTTT
CASSSLGGMNTEAFF
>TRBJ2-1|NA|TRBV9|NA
TGTGCCAGCAGCGTAGTCGATAGCGCCAATGAGCAGTTCTTC
CASSVVDSANEQFF
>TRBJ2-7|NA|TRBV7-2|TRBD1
TGTGCCAGCAGCTCGCGGGGCGACAGGGGGCGTGGAGGGGAGCAGTACTTC
CASSSRGDRGRGGEQYF
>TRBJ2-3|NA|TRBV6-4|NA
TGTGCCAGCAGTGACTCGATTAGGGCCACAGATACGCAGTATTTT
CASSDSIRATDTQYF
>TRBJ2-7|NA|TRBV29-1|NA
TGCAGCGTGGACCGGGACGGTACCTACGAGCAGTACTTC
CSVDRDGTYEQYF
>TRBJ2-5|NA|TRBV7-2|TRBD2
TGTGCCAGCAGCGAAATGGGTATAAGCGGGGGAGGTCAAGAGACCCAGTACTTC
CASSEMGISGGGQETQYF
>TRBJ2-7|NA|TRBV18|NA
TGTGCCAGCTCACGGCGAACCCACGAGCAGTACTTC
CASSRRTHEQYF
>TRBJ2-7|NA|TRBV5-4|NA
TGTGCCAGCAGCTTGGTGGCTTTGAGCGAGCAGTACTTC
CASSLVALSEQYF
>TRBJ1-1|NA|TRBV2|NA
TGTGCCAGCAATCTTCGGGTGGGACAACGGAACACTGAAGCTTTCTTT
CASNLRVGQRNTEAFF
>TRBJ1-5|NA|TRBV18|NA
TGTGCCAGCTCACCGACACATGGGACCAATCAGCCCCAGCATTTT
CASSPTHGTNQPQHF
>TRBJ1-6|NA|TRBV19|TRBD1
TGTGCCAGTCGGGACAGAATTAATTCACCCCTCCACTTT
CASRDRINSPLHF
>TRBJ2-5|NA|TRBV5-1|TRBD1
TGCGCCAGCAGCTTGGGTCGGACAGGGCCACGCCAAGAGACCCAGTACTTC
CASSLGRTGPRQETQYF
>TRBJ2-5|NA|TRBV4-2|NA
TGTGCCAGCAGCCAAGAGCGGCGGTCCCAAGAGACCCAGTACTTC
CASSQERRSQETQYF
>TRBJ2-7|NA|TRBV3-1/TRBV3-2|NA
TGTGCCAGCAGCCCGCAAACAGGGCCCTCCTACGAGCAGTACTTC
CASSPQTGPSYEQYF
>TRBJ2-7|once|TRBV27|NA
TGTGCCAGCAGTCATGCAGAAAAAAGCTCCTACGAGCAGTACTTC
CASSHAEKSSYEQYF
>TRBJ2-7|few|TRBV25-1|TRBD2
TGTGCCAGCAGGGGACTAGCGGGGTACGAGCAGTACTTC
CASRGLAGYEQYF
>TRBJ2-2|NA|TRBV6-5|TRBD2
TGTGCCAGCACCGGGAGGTTGGGGACCGGGGAGCTGTTTTTT
CASTGRLGTGELFF
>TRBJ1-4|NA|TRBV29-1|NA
TGCAGCGTTCTCCTCGGCCATAGGACAACTAATGAAAAACTGTTTTTT
CSVLLGHRTTNEKLFF
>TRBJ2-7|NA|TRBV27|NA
TGTGCCAGCAGTGCCGTTTCGAACGTCTACGAGCAGTACTTC
CASSAVSNVYEQYF
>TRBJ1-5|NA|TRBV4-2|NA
TGTGCCAGCAGCCAAGAGGTCCTTCCAGCAGGTCAGCCCCAGCATTTT
CASSQEVLPAGQPQHF
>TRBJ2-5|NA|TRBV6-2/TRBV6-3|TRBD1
TGTGCCAGCAGTCCGCTGGACAGGGAAGAGACCCAGTACTTC
CASSPLDREETQYF
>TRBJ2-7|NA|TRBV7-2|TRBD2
TGTGCCAGCAGCTTAGCGGGGCGGGGGGCCTACGAGCAGTACTTC
CASSLAGRGAYEQYF
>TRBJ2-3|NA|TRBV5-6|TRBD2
TGTGCCAGCAGCTTGGGTAGCGGGAGAGGGACAGATACGCAGTATTTT
CASSLGSGRGTDTQYF
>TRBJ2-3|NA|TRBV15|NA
TGTGCCACCAGCGTGACTAGACTTAGCACAGATACGCAGTATTTT
CATSVTRLSTDTQYF